This T cell receptor beta chain was observed in a study of cytomegalovirus exposure and HLA in healthy donors. At the level of the study: Samples from HLA-typed donors yielded some 85 million unique TCRs in an early data release.

The germline V gene encodes CDR1 MNHEY and CDR2 SMNVEV (reference sequence). The CDR3 totals 13 residues. Trimming pared 3 bases from V and 4 bases from J, leaving 7 bases between. Donors in the study were healthy people who gave bone marrow. PCR used 60 Vbeta primers and 13 Jbeta primers. Here immunoSEQ multiplex PCR was the method, and the copy in TCRdb shows in-frame clones only, minus some. This table holds under 150,000 clones, about 75% found once. The V gene is TRBV27, the J gene TRBJ1-5, with D perhaps TRBD1 (6 bases). Input material: PBMCs. The receptor was isolated from a woman aged 30 to 39 in good health and CMV-seronegative. The CDR3 spells CASSFDRNQPQHF. DNA of the CDR3: TGTGCCAGCAGTTTTGACAGGAATCAGCCCCAGCATTTT.